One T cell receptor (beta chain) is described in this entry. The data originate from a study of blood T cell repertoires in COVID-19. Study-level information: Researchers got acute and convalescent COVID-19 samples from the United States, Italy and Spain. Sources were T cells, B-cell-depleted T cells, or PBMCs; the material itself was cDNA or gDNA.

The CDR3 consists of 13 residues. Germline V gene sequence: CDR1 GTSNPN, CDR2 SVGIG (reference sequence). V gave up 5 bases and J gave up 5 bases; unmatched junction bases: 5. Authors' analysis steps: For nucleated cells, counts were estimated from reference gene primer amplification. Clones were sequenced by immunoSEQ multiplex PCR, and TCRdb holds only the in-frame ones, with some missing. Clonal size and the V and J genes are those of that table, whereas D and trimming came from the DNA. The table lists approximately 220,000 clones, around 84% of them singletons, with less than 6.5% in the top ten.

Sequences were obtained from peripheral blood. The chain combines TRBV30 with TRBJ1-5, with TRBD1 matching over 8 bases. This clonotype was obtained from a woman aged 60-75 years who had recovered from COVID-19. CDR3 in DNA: TGTGCCTGGGCGACAGGGGCCGATCAGCCCCAGCATTTT. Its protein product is CAWATGADQPQHF. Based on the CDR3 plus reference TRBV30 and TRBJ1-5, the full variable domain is SQTIHQWPATLVQPVGSPLSLECTVEGTSNPNLYWYRQAAGRGLQLLFYSVGIGQISSEVPQNLSASRPQDRQFILSSKKLLLSDSGFYLCAWATGADQPQHFGDGTRLSIL.